These 20 T cell receptor beta chains originate from one sample sequenced in a study of cytomegalovirus exposure and HLA in healthy donors. The PCR ran on 60 Vbeta and 13 Jbeta primers. Data came from immunoSEQ multiplex PCR; TCRdb stores just in-frame clones and leaves some out. The profile shows approximately 160,000 clones, 75% to 90% of them singletons. The sequencing sample was made of PBMCs. These receptors all come from a human donor in good health.

This rearrangement joins TRBV19 to TRBJ1-2, with TRBD1 matching 9 bases. J was trimmed by 1 base and V by 4 bases; bases with no gene match: 4. Looked up from germline, CDR1 is LNHDA and CDR2 is SQIVND (reference sequence). The CDR3 contains 15 residues. In nucleotides, the CDR3 is TGTGCCAGTAGTACAGCGACAGGGGGTAACTATGGCTACACCTTC. This sequence encodes CASSTATGGNYGYTF. Combining the CDR3 with reference TRBV19 and TRBJ1-2 gives the whole variable domain DGGITQSPKYLFRKEGQNVTLSCEQNLNHDAMYWYRQDPGQGLRLIYYSQIVNDFQKGDIAEGYSVSREKKESFPLTVTSAQKNPTAFYLCASSTATGGNYGYTFGSGTRLTVV.

V and J are TRBV6-5 and TRBJ1-3; the D is unclear. V gave up 2 bases and J gave up 0 bases, with 8 bases separating them. The germline V gene has CDR1 MNHEY and CDR2 SVGAGI. CDR3 length: 15 residues. CDR3 amino acids: CASSYNGFSGNTIYF. CDR3 nucleotides: TGTGCCAGCAGTTACAACGGTTTCTCTGGAAACACCATATATTTT.

This sequence joins TRBV2 and TRBJ1-2; tentative D call: TRBD1 (5 bases). This CDR3 has 14 amino acids. CDR1 SNHLY and CDR2 FYNNEI come from the germline V gene. The V gene lost 3 bases and the J gene lost 8 bases, with 16 bases spanning the gap. CDR3 bases: TGTGCCAGCAGTGAGGGACTTGGCCTTAAGGGCTACACCTTC. Protein: CASSEGLGLKGYTF.

The chain is built from TRBV25-1 and TRBJ1-5; 8 bases line up with TRBD1. Germline loops: CDR1 MGHDK, CDR2 SYGVNS. V was pared by 4 bases and J by 4 bases, with 3 bases of the junction left unmatched. This CDR3 has 14 residues. The CDR3 coding sequence is TGTGCCAGCAGTGCCAGGACAGGGAATCAGCCCCAGCATTTT. Amino acids: CASSARTGNQPQHF.

The chain joins TRBV11-3 to TRBJ2-2; no clear D. The V gene's germline CDR1 is SGHNT and CDR2 YENEEA. Trimming cost V 4 bases and J 0 bases, with 9 bases left between them. This CDR3 spans 15 amino acids. The CDR3 region has the DNA TGTGCCAGCAGCTCCCTGACAACGAACACCGGGGAGCTGTTTTTT. Translating gives CASSSLTTNTGELFF.

This chain's CDR3 is CASKQQGSGSNEQFF. DNA for the CDR3: TGTGCCAGCAAGCAACAGGGAAGCGGTAGCAATGAGCAGTTCTTC. The chain has TRBV27 and TRBJ2-1, with D possibly TRBD1 on 6 matching bases. Germline CDR1 reads MNHEY; CDR2 reads SMNVEV (reference sequence). Trimming took 7 bases from V and 6 from J, leaving 19 bases between them. The CDR3 is 15 residues long.

V and J are TRBV6-5 and TRBJ2-1; D gene uncertain. The CDR3 runs to 15 residues. Trimming left V 0 bases short and J 3 bases short, with 9 bases between. CDR1 MNHEY and CDR2 SVGAGI come from the germline V gene. CDR3 bases: TGTGCCAGCAGTTACTCGTGGCAGAACTACAATGAGCAGTTCTTC. It yields the protein CASSYSWQNYNEQFF.

V usage is TRBV5-4 and J usage is TRBJ2-1; 14 positions agree with TRBD2. V lost 4 bases, J lost 3 bases, and 9 bases stayed unmatched. The CDR3 length is 18 residues. CDR1 and CDR2 (germline): SGHNT, YYREEE (reference sequence). CDR3 DNA: TGTGCCAGCAGCCATGGGACTAGCGGGGGCCCCATCTACAATGAGCAGTTCTTC. Protein sequence: CASSHGTSGGPIYNEQFF. Together with reference TRBV5-4 and TRBJ2-1, the CDR3 gives the full variable domain: ETGVTQSPTHLIKTRGQQVTLRCSSQSGHNTVSWYQQALGQGPQFIFQYYREEENGRGNFPPRFSGLQFPNYSSELNVNALELDDSALYLCASSHGTSGGPIYNEQFFGPGTRLTVL.

The rearrangement links TRBV27 to TRBJ1-3; D is unclear. V dropped 3 bases and J dropped 1 base, with 7 bases sitting between them. The CDR3 covers 14 residues. Germline V gene sequence: CDR1 MNHEY, CDR2 SMNVEV (reference sequence). The CDR3 reads CASSFAGSGNTIYF. CDR3 DNA sequence: TGTGCCAGCAGTTTTGCGGGGTCTGGAAACACCATATATTTT.

This chain uses TRBV6-6 with TRBJ1-1; no clear D. Trimming took 6 bases from V and 4 from J, leaving 12 bases between them. The CDR3 totals 13 residues. From germline, CDR1 is MNHNY and CDR2 SVGAGI (reference sequence). Here the CDR3 reads CASSQEASTEAFF. In nucleotides, the CDR3 is TGTGCCAGCAGCCAAGAGGCGAGCACTGAAGCTTTCTTT.

V usage is TRBV2 and J usage is TRBJ2-3; 9 bases map to TRBD2. The CDR3 loop spans 15 amino acids. In germline, CDR1 is SNHLY, CDR2 FYNNEI. With V trimmed by 4 bases and J by 4 bases, 6 bases remained unmatched. CDR3 coding DNA: TGTGCCAGCAGTGCTAGCGGGGTAATATCAGATACGCAGTATTTT. Amino acid sequence: CASSASGVISDTQYF.

V and J are TRBV19 and TRBJ1-1; D is ambiguous. Germline CDR1 is LNHDA and CDR2 is SQIVND (reference sequence). Trimming took 3 bases from V and 1 from J, leaving 9 bases between them. There are 14 residues in the CDR3. In DNA form, the CDR3 reads TGTGCCAGTAGTATGCTCGGAGCGAACACTGAAGCTTTCTTT. Protein: CASSMLGANTEAFF.

The chain recombines TRBV5-4 with TRBJ1-1; no firm D call. The CDR3 length is 13 residues. Germline CDR1 is SGHNT and CDR2 is YYREEE (reference sequence). The V end was cut by 2 bases, the J end by 10 bases, with 15 bases between. In DNA, the CDR3 is TGTGCCAGCAGCTTAAACGGAGGGCTAGTAGCTTTCTTT. Its translation is CASSLNGGLVAFF. Full variable domain (remainder filled in from reference TRBV5-4 and TRBJ1-1): ETGVTQSPTHLIKTRGQQVTLRCSSQSGHNTVSWYQQALGQGPQFIFQYYREEENGRGNFPPRFSGLQFPNYSSELNVNALELDDSALYLCASSLNGGLVAFFGQGTRLTVV.

This chain uses TRBV27 with TRBJ2-7; 9 positions agree with TRBD1. The germline gives CDR1 MNHEY, CDR2 SMNVEV (reference sequence). This CDR3 comprises 15 residues. The V and J ends lost 6 bases and 5 bases, in that order; junction bases with no gene match: 11. DNA of the CDR3: TGTGCCAGCAGGCCGGGACAGGGTAAGGGAAACGAGCAGTACTTC. This encodes CASRPGQGKGNEQYF.

The V and J genes are TRBV27 and TRBJ2-1, with 9 bases aligning to TRBD1. The germline CDR1 and CDR2 sequences are MNHEY and SMNVEV (reference sequence). V was pared by 11 bases and J by 5 bases, with 13 bases of the junction left unmatched. The CDR3 covers 15 residues. The CDR3: CASSKGTGRNNEQFF. CDR3 coding DNA: TGTGCCTCCTCAAAGGGGACAGGGAGAAACAATGAGCAGTTCTTC.

The J gene is TRBJ2-7, the V gene TRBV5-8; D is ambiguous. Trimming stripped 5 bases from V and 3 bases from J, with 18 bases between. Germline assignment: CDR1 SGHTS and CDR2 YDEGEE. The CDR3 sequence is 15 residues long. DNA for the CDR3: TGTGCCAGCAGGGTCGATCAGGCAGGCCTCTACGAGCAGTACTTC. Translating it yields CASRVDQAGLYEQYF.

This clone was observed a handful of times. This sequence joins TRBV7-9 and TRBJ1-1; D gene uncertain. The CDR3 consists of 14 residues. Germline assignment: CDR1 SEHNR and CDR2 FQNEAQ (reference sequence). Trimming took 4 bases from V and 6 from J, leaving 15 bases between them. CDR3 loop: CASSSGVGRPEAFF. The CDR3 DNA is TGTGCCAGCAGCTCCGGGGTGGGAAGGCCTGAAGCTTTCTTT.

J is TRBJ2-4 and V is TRBV11-1; maybe TRBD1 (6 bases). The CDR3 runs 16 residues. Germline V lookup: CDR1 SGHAT, CDR2 FQDESV (reference sequence). Trimming removed 0 bases at V and 3 bases at J, with 12 bases between. The CDR3 loop reads CASSLASRGGKNIQYF. CDR3 DNA: TGTGCCAGCAGCTTAGCGTCTAGAGGGGGCAAAAACATTCAGTACTTC.

Remarks on this clone: Other DNA variants within this sample encode the same CDR3. V gene TRBV6-5 combines with J gene TRBJ1-2; 7 nucleotides align to TRBD1. CDR1 and CDR2 from the germline V gene are MNHEY and SVGAGI. The CDR3 is made up of 13 amino acids. V was clipped by 6 bases and J by 2 bases; unmatched bases: 3. The CDR3 loop is CASSRGQNYGYTF. The CDR3 nucleotides are TGTGCCAGCAGCCGGGGACAGAACTATGGCTACACCTTC.

This chain joins TRBV5-6 and TRBJ2-7; tentative D call: TRBD1 (7 bases). In germline, CDR1 is SGHDT, CDR2 YYEEEE. Trimming removed 5 bases from V and 5 bases from J, with 20 bases in between. This CDR3 region has 15 residues. For the CDR3, the DNA is TGTGCCAGCAGGCTCAGGGGGGAACTCCCCGACGAGCAGTACTTC. Its translation: CASRLRGELPDEQYF.